These T cell receptor beta chains were read from a single sample in a study of cytomegalovirus exposure and HLA in healthy donors. Clones were sequenced by immunoSEQ multiplex PCR, and TCRdb holds only the in-frame ones, with some missing. This table has 200,000 or so clones, more than 65% appearing once. Sequenced sample: PBMCs. The receptor set was obtained from a man over 45 in good health and CMV-seronegative. Both conserved end residues are part of each CDR3. The D gene is left open where the match is weak. Size is omitted from some rows. Given values are once, few, many or a class for expanded clones.

v_gene: TRBV6-5
len: 13
j_gene: TRBJ1-2
d_gene: -
abundance: -
CDR3aa: CASLNAGNYGYTF
CDR3nt: TGTGCCAGCCTCAACGCGGGGAACTATGGCTACACCTTC

v_gene: TRBV20-1
len: 11
j_gene: TRBJ2-1
d_gene: TRBD2
abundance: -
CDR3aa: CSARVSGNGFF
CDR3nt: TGCAGTGCTAGAGTTAGCGGGAATGGGTTCTTC

v_gene: TRBV6-6
len: 15
j_gene: TRBJ2-7
d_gene: TRBD2
abundance: -
CDR3aa: CASSYGLAPTYEQYF
CDR3nt: TGTGCCAGCAGTTATGGACTAGCGCCAACCTACGAGCAGTACTTC

v_gene: TRBV7-8
len: 15
j_gene: TRBJ1-1
d_gene: TRBD1
abundance: -
CDR3aa: CASRSTGGSGTEAFF
CDR3nt: TGTGCCAGCAGGTCTACAGGGGGCTCGGGCACTGAAGCTTTCTTT

v_gene: TRBV5-6
len: 16
j_gene: TRBJ2-7
d_gene: TRBD2
abundance: -
CDR3aa: CASRITGQREVGEQYF
CDR3nt: TGTGCCAGCAGAATAACCGGCCAGCGGGAGGTTGGCGAGCAGTACTTC

v_gene: TRBV9
len: 12
j_gene: TRBJ1-1
d_gene: -
abundance: -
CDR3aa: CATGSAAGEAFF
CDR3nt: TGTGCCACTGGCTCCGCCGCGGGTGAAGCTTTCTTT

v_gene: TRBV29-1
len: 11
j_gene: TRBJ2-7
d_gene: -
abundance: once
CDR3aa: CSVFRVGEQYF
CDR3nt: TGCAGCGTTTTCAGGGTTGGCGAGCAGTACTTC

v_gene: TRBV28
len: 15
j_gene: TRBJ2-7
d_gene: TRBD1
abundance: -
CDR3aa: CASKTSGTASYEQYF
CDR3nt: TGTGCCAGCAAAACTTCCGGGACAGCCTCCTACGAGCAGTACTTC

v_gene: TRBV5-1
len: 13
j_gene: TRBJ2-7
d_gene: -
abundance: once
CDR3aa: CASSKDSQYEQYF
CDR3nt: TGCGCCAGCAGCAAGGACAGCCAATACGAGCAGTACTTC

v_gene: TRBV7-9
len: 16
j_gene: TRBJ1-2
d_gene: -
abundance: -
CDR3aa: CASSSSRSRVNYGYTF
CDR3nt: TGTGCCAGCAGCTCCTCACGGAGCAGGGTTAACTATGGCTACACCTTC

v_gene: TRBV5-4
len: 15
j_gene: TRBJ2-3
d_gene: TRBD2
abundance: -
CDR3aa: CASSPSGTSTDTQYF
CDR3nt: TGTGCCAGCAGTCCTAGCGGGACAAGCACAGATACGCAGTATTTT

v_gene: TRBV2
len: 13
j_gene: TRBJ2-1
d_gene: TRBD2
abundance: few
CDR3aa: CASSGRAGGEQFF
CDR3nt: TGTGCCAGCAGTGGCCGGGCGGGAGGTGAGCAGTTCTTC

v_gene: TRBV5-4
len: 15
j_gene: TRBJ2-7
d_gene: TRBD1
abundance: -
CDR3aa: CASSLSGTGVYEQYF
CDR3nt: TGTGCCAGCAGCCTGTCCGGGACAGGGGTCTACGAGCAGTACTTC

v_gene: TRBV11-2
len: 13
j_gene: TRBJ2-4
d_gene: -
abundance: -
CDR3aa: CASRYRVVDIQYF
CDR3nt: TGTGCCAGCAGATACAGGGTGGTAGACATTCAGTACTTC

v_gene: TRBV5-6
len: 14
j_gene: TRBJ1-1
d_gene: TRBD1
abundance: -
CDR3aa: CASSLAGTGVGAFF
CDR3nt: TGTGCCAGCAGCTTGGCCGGGACAGGGGTTGGAGCTTTCTTT

v_gene: TRBV9
len: 15
j_gene: TRBJ1-2
d_gene: -
abundance: -
CDR3aa: CASSPTPDRRYGYTF
CDR3nt: TGTGCCAGCAGCCCGACGCCGGACAGACGCTATGGCTACACCTTC

v_gene: TRBV28
len: 18
j_gene: TRBJ1-4
d_gene: TRBD1
abundance: -
CDR3aa: CASSGSTGGWSTNEKLFF
CDR3nt: TGTGCCAGCAGTGGGTCGACAGGGGGTTGGTCAACTAATGAAAAACTGTTTTTT

v_gene: TRBV30
len: 13
j_gene: TRBJ2-3
d_gene: -
abundance: -
CDR3aa: CAWSVRVGATQYF
CDR3nt: TGTGCCTGGAGTGTACGAGTAGGAGCAACGCAGTATTTT

v_gene: TRBV19
len: 16
j_gene: TRBJ2-3
d_gene: TRBD2
abundance: -
CDR3aa: CASSSLAGGLTDTQYF
CDR3nt: TGTGCCAGTAGTTCTTTAGCGGGAGGACTGACAGATACGCAGTATTTT

v_gene: TRBV6-6
len: 15
j_gene: TRBJ1-5
d_gene: TRBD1
abundance: -
CDR3aa: CASRNDRGLRQPQHF
CDR3nt: TGTGCCAGCAGGAACGACAGGGGGCTAAGGCAGCCCCAGCATTTT